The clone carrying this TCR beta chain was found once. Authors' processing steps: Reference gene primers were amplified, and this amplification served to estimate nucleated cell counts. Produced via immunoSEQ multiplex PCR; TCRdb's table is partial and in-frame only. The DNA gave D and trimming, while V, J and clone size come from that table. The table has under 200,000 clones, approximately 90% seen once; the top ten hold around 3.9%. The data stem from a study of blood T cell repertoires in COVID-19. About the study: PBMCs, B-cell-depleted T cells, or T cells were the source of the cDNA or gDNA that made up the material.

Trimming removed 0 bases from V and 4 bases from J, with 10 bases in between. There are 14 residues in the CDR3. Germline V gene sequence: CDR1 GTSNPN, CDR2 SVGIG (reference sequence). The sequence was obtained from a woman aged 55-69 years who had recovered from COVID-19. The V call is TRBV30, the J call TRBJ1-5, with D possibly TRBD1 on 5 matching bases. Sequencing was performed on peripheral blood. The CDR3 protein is CAWSVLRQNQPQHF. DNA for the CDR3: TGTGCCTGGAGTGTACTCCGACAGAATCAGCCCCAGCATTTT.